Included here is one T cell receptor beta chain sequence, with context. This record comes from a study of CD8 T cells in Susac syndrome. Random-hexamer reverse transcription was applied to about 0.5 to 1 ug RNA. TCRdb used MiXCR to reprocess the immunoSEQ multiplex PCR reads, holding one entry per CDR3 protein. Of about 430,000 distinct CDR3 sequences in the sample, approximately 85% were seen once. CD8+ and CD4+ T cells from blood underwent TCR beta sequencing, which was carried out in a high-throughput format. The multiple sclerosis controls consisted of treatment-naive patients with relapsing-remitting disease, either stable or active. TEMRA cells were FACS-enriched, unlike CD8+ and CD4+ T cells, which were negatively isolated. Trimming removed 3 bases from V and 5 bases from J, with 13 bases in between. Germline CDR1 is MNHEY and CDR2 is SMNVEV (reference sequence). The CDR3 sequence is 14 residues long.

The sample consisted of CD8+ T cells from PBMCs. The receptor comes from a human donor with multiple sclerosis. The genes are TRBV27 and TRBJ2-5; D is uncertain. The CDR3 loop is CASSLFGFGETQYF. The CDR3 DNA reads TGTGCCAGCAGTTTGTTCGGTTTCGGGGAGACCCAGTACTTC.